The 30 T cell receptor beta chains below come from one sample, sequenced in a study of HIV-infected patients and healthy controls. cDNA was made from about 500 ng RNA using alpha and beta constant primers. Using multiplexing indices, alpha and beta chain libraries were generated apart by chain-specific third strand synthesis. TCRdb re-analysed the 5' RACE reads in MiXCR, keeping a single row per CDR3 protein. The sample lists thousands of distinct CDR3 sequences; roughly 5.5% were seen once. Antiretroviral therapy had run roughly three months, about 14 weeks, before follow-up blood collection. The repertoire came from unfractionated whole blood and reflected all unsorted peripheral T cells. The input for sequencing was blood, taken during antiretroviral therapy. These receptors were obtained from an adult with HIV infection.

The table lists this clonotype with a few counts. V usage is TRBV3-1 and J usage is TRBJ2-6, with D unresolved. V lost 1 base to trimming and J lost 4 bases, with 14 bases between them. The CDR3 is made up of 17 amino acids. Per germline, CDR1 LGHDT and CDR2 YNNKEL (reference sequence). DNA for the CDR3: TGTGCCAGCAGCCAAGGAAGTTGGACCTCCGGGGCCAACGTCCTGACTTTC. Amino acid sequence: CASSQGSWTSGANVLTF.

This chain uses TRBV28 with TRBJ1-2, with D perhaps TRBD1 (5 bases). This CDR3 is built from 15 residues. Germline V CDR1 and CDR2: MDHEN, SYDVKM. Trimming cost V 5 bases and J 4 bases, with 17 bases left between them. The CDR3 spells CASSPFEDMGYGYTF. CDR3 DNA sequence: TGTGCCAGCAGTCCCTTCGAGGACATGGGCTATGGCTACACCTTC.

The chain joins TRBV6-5 to TRBJ2-1, with 7 bases aligning to TRBD1. Looked up from germline, CDR1 is MNHEY and CDR2 is SVGAGI. Trimming cost V 1 base and J 6 bases; bases outside gene matches: 3. The CDR3 is 14 amino acids. The CDR3 DNA reads TGTGCCAGCAGTTACTTCCGGGACAGCAATGAGCAGTTCTTC. As protein: CASSYFRDSNEQFF.

This clonotype is labeled medium-sized. The CDR3, as DNA: TGCAGTGCTAGAGCAGCAGTCTATGGCTACACCTTC. It codes for CSARAAVYGYTF. V usage is TRBV20-1 and J usage is TRBJ1-2; D ambiguous. Germline V gene data show CDR1 as DFQATT and CDR2 as SNEGSKA (reference sequence). Trimming stripped 1 base from V and 4 bases from J, with 7 bases between. There are 12 residues in the CDR3.

By share, this clonotype ranks as medium-sized. This rearrangement joins TRBV5-1 to TRBJ1-2, with TRBD1 as a possible D gene (5 bases). This CDR3 region has 11 residues. Germline loops: CDR1 SGHRS, CDR2 YFSETQ. The V and J ends lost 7 bases and 6 bases respectively, with 10 bases between them. CDR3 protein: CASRRGDGYTF. In DNA form, the CDR3 reads TGCGCCAGCCGGCGGGGGGATGGCTACACCTTC.

The genes are TRBV20-1 and TRBJ2-7; D could derive from TRBD1 or TRBD2 (5 bases each). Germline assignment: CDR1 DFQATT and CDR2 SNEGSKA (reference sequence). V gave up 6 bases and J gave up 7 bases, with 19 bases separating them. The CDR3 has 13 residues. CDR3 nucleotides: TGCAGTGCCCGGGGCCGAATACGTCTGGAGCAGTACTTC. It codes for CSARGRIRLEQYF.

The rearrangement joins TRBV3-1 to TRBJ1-2, with D unresolved. Trimming stripped 3 bases from V and 3 bases from J, with 8 bases between. Germline V gene data show CDR1 as LGHDT and CDR2 as YNNKEL (reference sequence). The CDR3 length is 13 residues. The CDR3 spells CASSQTSHYGYTF. The CDR3 DNA sequence: TGTGCCAGCAGCCAGACTTCCCACTATGGCTACACCTTC.

At least ten counts were recorded for this clonotype. The V gene is TRBV4-2, the J gene TRBJ1-4; no clear D. The CDR3 runs 15 residues. CDR1 LGHNA and CDR2 YNFKEQ come from the germline V gene. Trimming took off 1 base at V and 2 bases at J, with 8 bases between the two ends. CDR3 region: CASSQVGETNEKLFF. In DNA, the CDR3 is TGTGCCAGCAGCCAAGTTGGGGAGACTAATGAAAAACTGTTTTTT.

This clonotype was observed at least ten times. The V call is TRBV11-2, the J call TRBJ1-1, with 11 bases identical to TRBD1. This CDR3 spans 16 amino acids. V lost 0 bases to trimming and J lost 6 bases; unmatched junction nucleotides: 6. Germline V lookup: CDR1 SGHAT, CDR2 FQNNGV. The CDR3 spells CASSLDLGQGAAEAFF. The DNA for the CDR3 is TGTGCCAGCAGCTTAGATCTAGGACAGGGGGCCGCTGAAGCTTTCTTT.

This clonotype has at least ten counts. V is TRBV6-5 and J is TRBJ1-5, with D unresolved. The CDR3 sequence is 13 residues long. V lost 2 bases and J lost 3, with 5 bases in between. Germline CDR1 MNHEY, CDR2 SVGAGI. CDR3 nucleotides: TGTGCCAGCAGTTACAAGCCCAATCAGCCCCAGCATTTT. Amino acids: CASSYKPNQPQHF.

This clonotype was picked up a small number of times. This sequence joins TRBV28 and TRBJ1-6, with 10 bases lining up with TRBD1. The CDR3 consists of 16 residues. J gave up 7 bases and V 5 bases, and 8 bases lay outside the gene matches. CDR1 is MDHEN and CDR2 is SYDVKM in the germline V gene. CDR3 sequence: CASSPLDRGPNSPLHF. The CDR3 coding sequence is TGTGCCAGCAGTCCCCTCGACAGGGGGCCCAATTCACCCCTCCACTTT.

This clonotype was detected ten times or more. V usage is TRBV19 and J usage is TRBJ2-7; TRBD1 matches 10 bases. Trimming removed 6 bases from V and 2 bases from J; junction bases left unmatched: 4. Germline lookup yields CDR1 LNHDA and CDR2 SQIVND (reference sequence). This CDR3 contains 14 residues. The CDR3 DNA sequence: TGTGCCAGTAGCTCCGGGACAGGGGCCTACGAGCAGTACTTC. Residues: CASSSGTGAYEQYF.

By sample fraction, this clonotype is medium-sized. The chain combines TRBV7-8 with TRBJ1-2, with D uncertain. This CDR3 has 14 amino acids. V was pared by 1 base and J by 0 bases, with 6 bases between. Per the germline V gene, CDR1 is SGHVS and CDR2 is FQNEAQ. CDR3 nucleotides: TGTGCCAGCAGCTTAGGGGAACCTAACTATGGCTACACCTTC. Translated: CASSLGEPNYGYTF.

By sample fraction, this clonotype is medium-sized (0.01 to 0.1%). This chain uses TRBV19 with TRBJ2-3; possibly TRBD2 for D (5 bases). From germline, CDR1 is LNHDA and CDR2 SQIVND (reference sequence). This CDR3 has 14 residues. Deletions cut 1 base from V and 6 bases from J, with 11 bases between. CDR3 nucleotide sequence: TGTGCCAGTAGTATAGCTGTGAGGGCGGATACGCAGTATTTT. Translating it yields CASSIAVRADTQYF.

This clonotype is deemed medium-sized. The genes are TRBV20-1 and TRBJ2-5; 7 bases match TRBD2. The trim removed 3 bases at V and 2 bases at J, leaving 9 bases unmatched. CDR3 length equals 15 residues. Germline CDR1 reads DFQATT; CDR2 reads SNEGSKA (reference sequence). The CDR3 spells CSARDKTSLQETQYF. The CDR3, as DNA: TGCAGTGCTAGGGATAAGACTAGCCTACAAGAGACCCAGTACTTC.

This clonotype has just a few counts. The rearrangement uses TRBV28 and TRBJ2-7, with 12 bases fitting TRBD2. The CDR3 is made up of 14 amino acids. Unmatched junction bases numbered 3, after V lost 6 bases and J lost 3 bases. Germline CDR1 reads MDHEN; CDR2 reads SYDVKM. This CDR3 is CASSGLAGFYEQYF. Written as DNA, the CDR3 is TGTGCCAGCAGCGGACTAGCGGGGTTCTACGAGCAGTACTTC.

This clonotype was counted at least ten times. This chain joins TRBV7-3 and TRBJ1-1; TRBD1 is a possible D gene (5 bases). V dropped 0 bases and J dropped 5 bases, with 10 bases sitting between them. The V gene's germline CDR1 is SGHTA and CDR2 FQGTGA. There are 14 residues in the CDR3. As DNA, the CDR3 is TGTGCCAGCAGCTTAACGGGGGATATAACTGAAGCTTTCTTT. Its protein product is CASSLTGDITEAFF. The full variable domain, with the rest looked up from reference TRBV7-3 and TRBJ1-1, is GAGVSQTPSNKVTEKGKYVELRCDPISGHTALYWYRQSLGQGPEFLIYFQGTGAADDSGLPNDRFFAVRPEGSVSTLKIQRTERGDSAVYLCASSLTGDITEAFFGQGTRLTVV.

This clonotype came up a few times. The DNA for the CDR3 is TGTGCCAGTACTGAAGCGACAACGCAGTATTTT. Translating it yields CASTEATTQYF. This chain joins TRBV19 and TRBJ2-3; D is undetermined. This CDR3 has 11 residues. Trimming took 7 bases from V and 9 from J, leaving 11 bases between them. Germline V lookup: CDR1 LNHDA, CDR2 SQIVND (reference sequence).

The chain links TRBV7-9 to TRBJ2-1; D ambiguous. Germline CDR1 SEHNR, CDR2 FQNEAQ (reference sequence). The CDR3 extends over 12 amino acids. With 4 bases removed from V and 7 bases from J, the gap between germline ends came to 8 bases. The CDR3 loop is CASSSGGNEQFF. Written as DNA, the CDR3 is TGTGCCAGCAGCTCCGGCGGAAATGAGCAGTTCTTC.

This clonotype was counted between two and nine times. The chain recombines TRBV24-1 with TRBJ2-6, with 7 bases lining up with TRBD1. The CDR3 sequence is 17 residues long. The V and J ends lost 12 bases and 0 bases, in that order; junction bases with no gene match: 13. Germline values: CDR1 KGHDR, CDR2 SFDVKD. CDR3 region: CAPQKDRIISGANVLTF. The CDR3 DNA is TGTGCCCCTCAAAAGGACAGGATCATCTCTGGGGCCAACGTCCTGACTTTC.

This clonotype was seen a handful of times. The V and J genes are TRBV5-1 and TRBJ2-7; 12 bases match TRBD1. Germline V gene lookup returns CDR1 SGHRS and CDR2 YFSETQ. Trimming cost V 1 base and J 6 bases; bases outside gene matches: 5. The CDR3 runs to 15 residues. CDR3 sequence reads: CASSLWDRGHPEQYF. CDR3 DNA: TGCGCCAGCAGCTTGTGGGACAGGGGGCATCCCGAGCAGTACTTC.

By frequency in the sample, this clonotype is medium-sized. The chain recombines TRBV10-3 with TRBJ2-7; 8 nucleotides match TRBD1. The length of the CDR3 is 15 residues. From germline, CDR1 is ENHRY and CDR2 SYGVKD. Germline trimming cut 3 bases from V and 5 bases from J; bases unmatched to any gene: 9. The CDR3 reads CAISDANDRGHEQYF. For the CDR3, the DNA is TGTGCCATCAGTGACGCGAACGACAGGGGCCACGAGCAGTACTTC.

This clonotype has at least ten counts. This chain joins TRBV18 and TRBJ1-1, with D possibly matching TRBD1 (6 bases). The germline V gene encodes CDR1 KGHSH and CDR2 LQKENI. The CDR3 covers 14 residues. Trimming took off 4 bases at V and 7 bases at J, with 16 bases between the two ends. This CDR3 reads CASSLDRTHGEAFF. In DNA form, the CDR3 reads TGTGCCAGCTCACTCGACAGGACCCACGGTGAAGCTTTCTTT.

J is TRBJ2-7 and V is TRBV27, with D possibly matching TRBD2 (6 bases). V lost 0 bases and J 3 bases, leaving 6 bases between the germline ends. Germline V CDR1 and CDR2: MNHEY, SMNVEV (reference sequence). This CDR3 has 13 residues. CDR3 in amino acids: CASSLSGGYEQYF. The CDR3 DNA reads TGTGCCAGCAGTTTATCGGGGGGCTACGAGCAGTACTTC.

This clonotype rates as medium-sized. The V and J genes are TRBV6-6 and TRBJ1-5; 8 nucleotides line up with TRBD1. V lost 7 bases and J lost 2; bases outside the gene matches: 10. The CDR3 totals 16 residues. Germline V lookup: CDR1 MNHNY, CDR2 SVGAGI (reference sequence). The CDR3 spells CASIADRGGGNQPQHF. Here the CDR3 DNA reads TGTGCCAGCATCGCAGACAGGGGAGGGGGCAATCAGCCCCAGCATTTT.

Judged by abundance, this clonotype is medium-sized. The rearrangement links TRBV5-1 to TRBJ2-1, with D possibly TRBD1 on 5 matching bases. The CDR3 has 15 residues. Germline CDR1 is SGHRS and CDR2 is YFSETQ. Trimming left V 4 bases short and J 0 bases short, with 11 bases between. Here the CDR3 DNA reads TGCGCCAGCAGCCCCCGACAGTTCTCCTACAATGAGCAGTTCTTC. Translated, it gives CASSPRQFSYNEQFF.

This clonotype rates as medium-sized. This sequence joins TRBV5-1 and TRBJ2-7; 7 positions match TRBD1. V lost 0 bases and J lost 2; bases outside the gene matches: 11. This CDR3 is built from 17 residues. CDR1 is SGHRS and CDR2 is YFSETQ in the germline V gene. The CDR3 reads CASSLAPQGLVTYEQYF. The CDR3 DNA is TGCGCCAGCAGCTTGGCCCCACAGGGGCTCGTAACCTACGAGCAGTACTTC.

In this sample, this clonotype is medium-sized. The chain joins TRBV28 to TRBJ1-2; D is undetermined. The V gene lost 2 bases and the J gene lost 0 bases, with 10 bases spanning the gap. This CDR3 spans 15 amino acids. Germline lookup yields CDR1 MDHEN and CDR2 SYDVKM. CDR3 loop: CASSLGPASNYGYTF. The CDR3 bases are TGTGCCAGCAGTTTAGGGCCAGCGTCTAACTATGGCTACACCTTC.

This clonotype is medium-sized. The V gene is TRBV13, the J gene TRBJ1-4, with D uncertain. The V end lost 6 bases, the J end lost 4 bases, and 18 bases lay between the germline ends. Per germline, CDR1 PRHDT and CDR2 FYEKMQ (reference sequence). This CDR3 is 16 amino acids long. The CDR3 reads CASSSTTQTINEKLFF. For the CDR3, the DNA is TGTGCCAGCAGTTCTACGACACAGACGATTAATGAAAAACTGTTTTTT. The variable domain in full, with the rest retrieved from reference TRBV13 and TRBJ1-4, is AAGVIQSPRHLIKEKRETATLKCYPIPRHDTVYWYQQGPGQDPQFLISFYEKMQSDKGSIPDRFSAQQFSDYHSELNMSSLELGDSALYFCASSSTTQTINEKLFFGSGTQLSVL.

This clonotype has at least ten counts. The J gene is TRBJ1-1, the V gene TRBV11-1; 7 bases are shared with TRBD1. Per the germline V gene, CDR1 is SGHAT and CDR2 is FQDESV (reference sequence). This CDR3 is built from 16 residues. The J segment lost 5 bases and the V segment lost 5 bases, leaving 14 bases of the junction unmatched. For the CDR3, the DNA is TGTGCCAGCAGCCTCAGACAGGGTGAGGGGAAGACTGAAGCTTTCTTT. Protein: CASSLRQGEGKTEAFF.